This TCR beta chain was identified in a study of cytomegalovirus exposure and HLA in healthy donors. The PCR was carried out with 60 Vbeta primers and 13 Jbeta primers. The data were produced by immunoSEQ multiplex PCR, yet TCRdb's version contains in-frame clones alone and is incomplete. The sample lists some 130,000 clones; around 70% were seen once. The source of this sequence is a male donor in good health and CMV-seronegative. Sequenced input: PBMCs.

CDR3 bases: TGTGCCAGCAGCTTAGGATTTAGCGGGAGCTACGAGCAGTACTTC. Translation: CASSLGFSGSYEQYF. The J gene is TRBJ2-7, the V gene TRBV7-8; 9 bases fit TRBD2. V trimming: 1 base; J trimming: 3 bases; junction bases outside the gene matches: 4. CDR3 length equals 15 residues. Germline-derived CDR1 and CDR2 are SGHVS and FQNEAQ. Supplemented by reference TRBV7-8 and TRBJ2-7, the full variable domain reads GAGVSQSPRYKVAKRGQDVALRCDPISGHVSLFWYQQALGQGPEFLTYFQNEAQLDKSGLPSDRFFAERPEGSVSTLKIQRTQQEDSAVYLCASSLGFSGSYEQYFGPGTRLTVT.